This TCR beta chain stems from a study of T cell responses to AZD1222 COVID-19 vaccine. Study-wide findings and caveats: Only a handful of AZD1222 recipients tested seropositive at baseline. Donor demographics were predominantly white British with a female majority; clonal diversity may be underestimated. CD4 TCRs covered the whole spike, strongest at regions 160-218 and 743-854.

Libraries were prepared by immunoSEQ multiplex PCR; TCRdb keeps only in-frame clonotypes and omits some of them. The profile covers about 110,000 clones, with about 90% appearing a single time and approximately 7% taken by the ten largest. The CDR3 runs to 15 residues. Germline V CDR1 and CDR2: SGHRS, YFSETQ. Between the trimmed V and J ends, which lost 1 base and 7 bases, there was a span of 12 bases. The table lists this clone with a count of one. The antigen remains unidentified. The rearrangement uses TRBV5-1 and TRBJ1-6; D gene uncertain. This clonotype originated in an adult in good health. This specimen was peripheral blood, taken on day 0 of AZD1222 vaccination. The CDR3 spells CASSLQESRNSPLHF. The CDR3 bases are TGCGCCAGCAGCTTGCAGGAATCTCGGAATTCACCCCTCCACTTT.